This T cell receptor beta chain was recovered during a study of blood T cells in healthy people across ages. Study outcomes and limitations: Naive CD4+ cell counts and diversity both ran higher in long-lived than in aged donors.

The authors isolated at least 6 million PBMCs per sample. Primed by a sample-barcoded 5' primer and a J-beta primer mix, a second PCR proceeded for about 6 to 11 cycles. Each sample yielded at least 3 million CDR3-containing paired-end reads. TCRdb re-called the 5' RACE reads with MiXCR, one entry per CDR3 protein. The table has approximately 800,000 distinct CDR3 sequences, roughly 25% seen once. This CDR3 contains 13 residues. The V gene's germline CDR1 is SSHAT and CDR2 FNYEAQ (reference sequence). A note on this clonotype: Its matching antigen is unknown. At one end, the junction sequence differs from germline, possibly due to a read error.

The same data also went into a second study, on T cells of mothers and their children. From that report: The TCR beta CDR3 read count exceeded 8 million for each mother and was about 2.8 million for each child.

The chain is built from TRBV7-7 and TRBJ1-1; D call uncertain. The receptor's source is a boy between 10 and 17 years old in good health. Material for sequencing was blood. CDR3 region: CASNLATGAEAFF. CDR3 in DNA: TGTGCTAGCAACTTAGCCACCGGGGCTGAAGCTTTCTTT.